These 21 T cell receptor beta chains were sequenced from one sample in a study of early T cells in non-severe SARS-CoV-2 infection. A single record per CDR3 protein comes from TCRdb applying MiXCR to the 5' RACE reads. The sample holds about 30,000 distinct CDR3 sequences, 5% to 6.5% seen once. Sequencing was carried out using whole blood. Receptors originate from an adult who was a healthcare worker with PCR-confirmed SARS-CoV-2 infection or an uninfected control (not recorded which).

This clonotype occurred a few times. The chain recombines TRBV12-3 or TRBV12-4 with TRBJ1-3, with no clear D. This CDR3 has 16 amino acids. Trimming pared 5 bases from V and 4 bases from J, leaving 18 bases between. The CDR3 DNA reads as TGTGCCAGCAGTCTTCTCGGGGTAGTCGTCGGAAACACCATATATTTT. Its protein product is CASSLLGVVVGNTIYF.

This clonotype was picked up a small number of times. The genes are TRBV24-1 and TRBJ2-7; 13 nucleotides agree with TRBD2. This CDR3 region has 15 residues. The V segment lost 4 bases and the J segment 3 bases; nucleotides outside the gene matches: 2. CDR1 and CDR2 (germline): KGHDR, SFDVKD. The CDR3 region is CATSDRTSGSYEQYF. CDR3 sequence (DNA): TGTGCCACCAGTGACCGGACTAGCGGGAGCTACGAGCAGTACTTC.

This clonotype was observed a few times. This chain joins TRBV7-8 and TRBJ1-5; possibly TRBD1 for D (6 bases). The CDR3 covers 14 residues. Germline assignment: CDR1 SGHVS and CDR2 FQNEAQ. The V gene lost 2 bases and the J gene lost 4 bases, with 9 bases spanning the gap. The CDR3 loop reads CASSLNRANQPQHF. Here the CDR3 DNA reads TGTGCCAGCAGCTTAAACAGGGCGAATCAGCCCCAGCATTTT.

This chain connects TRBV12-3 or TRBV12-4 to TRBJ2-3, with TRBD2 identical over 13 bases. The CDR3 totals 16 residues. Trimming at V came to 4 bases and at J to 8 bases, leaving 9 bases not matched to a gene. The CDR3 DNA is TGTGCCAGCAGTTCAACTAGCGGGAGGGCCGGGGCTACGCAGTATTTT. Residues: CASSSTSGRAGATQYF.

This clonotype turned up a few times. The chain has TRBV11-2 and TRBJ2-3; 10 bases match TRBD2. Germline lookup yields CDR1 SGHAT and CDR2 FQNNGV. Trimming at V came to 5 bases and at J to 0 bases, leaving 14 bases not matched to a gene. This CDR3 contains 19 residues. This chain's CDR3 is CASSPRARTSGTSTDTQYF. CDR3 coding DNA: TGTGCCAGCAGCCCCCGGGCCCGGACTAGCGGAACAAGCACAGATACGCAGTATTTT.

The table lists this clonotype with many counts. The chain combines TRBV7-2 with TRBJ2-3, with 8 nucleotides matching TRBD1. Germline assignment: CDR1 SGHTA and CDR2 FQGNSA. CDR3 length: 16 amino acids. The V gene end was trimmed by 1 base and the J gene end by 0 bases; junction bases not matched to a gene: 3. The DNA of the CDR3 is TGTGCCAGCAGCTTAGGAGGGACAGGTAGCACAGATACGCAGTATTTT. This gives the protein CASSLGGTGSTDTQYF.

This clonotype appeared many times. The chain has TRBV29-1 and TRBJ1-1, with TRBD1 as a possible D gene (6 bases). The CDR3 is 14 residues long. V lost 6 bases and J 1 base, leaving 15 bases between the germline ends. From germline, CDR1 is SQVTM and CDR2 ANQGSEA. Written as DNA, the CDR3 is TGCAGCGTCGCAACAGGGCTCCAGAACACTGAAGCTTTCTTT. This translates into CSVATGLQNTEAFF.

This clonotype was observed many times. The chain links TRBV11-2 to TRBJ2-2, with TRBD1 matching over 8 bases. The CDR3 runs to 15 residues. J was trimmed by 2 bases and V by 5 bases; bases with no gene match: 4. Germline CDR1 is SGHAT and CDR2 is FQNNGV. The chain's CDR3 is CASSRTGLNTGELFF. CDR3 nucleotide sequence: TGTGCCAGCAGCCGGACAGGGTTAAACACCGGGGAGCTGTTTTTT.

This clonotype was seen only a few times. The CDR3 DNA reads as TGTGCCAGCAGCCAAGAACCCCTAGGAGGGGGAAGGACCCTCTCCTACGAGCAGTACTTC. Protein product: CASSQEPLGGGRTLSYEQYF. The genes are TRBV4-2 and TRBJ2-7, with D perhaps assigned TRBD1 or TRBD2 (6 bases each). Germline V gene data show CDR1 as LGHNA and CDR2 as YNFKEQ. The CDR3 is 20 amino acids. Trimming removed 0 bases at V and 0 bases at J, with 24 bases between.

The sample holds many counts of this clonotype. V gene TRBV10-3 combines with J gene TRBJ2-1, with 9 bases matching TRBD2. The CDR3 has 15 amino acids. CDR1 is ENHRY, CDR2 SYGVKD, per germline. Trimming cost V 6 bases and J 0 bases; bases outside gene matches: 3. Written as DNA, the CDR3 is TGTGCCATCAGGGGTAGCGGGAGCTCCTACAATGAGCAGTTCTTC. Its protein product is CAIRGSGSSYNEQFF.

This clonotype was picked up many times. The rearrangement uses TRBV11-1 and TRBJ2-2; D is perhaps TRBD1 (5 bases). There are 14 residues in the CDR3. Germline V lookup: CDR1 SGHAT, CDR2 FQDESV (reference sequence). V shed 4 bases and J shed 6 bases, with 12 bases lying between them. CDR3 DNA: TGTGCCAGCAGCTCGCTTCTAGGGGCCGGGGAGCTGTTTTTT. Translation: CASSSLLGAGELFF.

This clonotype was detected a few times. The V call is TRBV7-9, the J call TRBJ2-3, with D uncertain. The CDR3 has 12 residues. Per the germline V gene, CDR1 is SEHNR and CDR2 is FQNEAQ (reference sequence). V lost 3 bases to trimming and J lost 6 bases, with 7 bases between them. DNA for the CDR3: TGTGCCAGCAGCTTTAAGGACGATACGCAGTATTTT. Residues: CASSFKDDTQYF.

This clonotype was seen a few times. This chain links TRBV27 with TRBJ2-1; D is unclear. Trimming cost V 6 bases and J 6 bases, with 15 bases left between them. Germline CDR1 reads MNHEY; CDR2 reads SMNVEV (reference sequence). The CDR3 extends over 14 amino acids. The CDR3 protein is CASSNIDNTNEQFF. The CDR3, as DNA: TGTGCCAGCAGCAATATAGACAATACCAATGAGCAGTTCTTC.

Ten or more counts support this clonotype. The genes are TRBV24-1 and TRBJ2-3; 8 bases line up with TRBD2. Germline CDR1 KGHDR, CDR2 SFDVKD. The CDR3 is 20 amino acids. Trimming at V came to 1 base and at J to 4 bases, leaving 18 bases not matched to a gene. For the CDR3, the DNA is TGTGCCACCAGTGATTTTGGATTCCCAGCAGGTAGCGGGAAGGCAGATACGCAGTATTTT. Translating it yields CATSDFGFPAGSGKADTQYF.

This chain joins TRBV29-1 and TRBJ2-1, with TRBD1 identical over 7 bases. The V segment lost 5 bases and the J segment 4 bases; nucleotides outside the gene matches: 5. In germline, CDR1 is SQVTM, CDR2 ANQGSEA. The CDR3 has 13 residues. The DNA of the CDR3 is TGCAGCGTTCACAGGGGCGTTTACAATGAGCAGTTCTTC. This translates into CSVHRGVYNEQFF.

The J gene is TRBJ2-1, the V gene TRBV12-3 or TRBV12-4; 11 positions match TRBD1. The CDR3 totals 17 residues. J lost 6 bases, V lost 5 bases, and 12 bases had no gene match. CDR3 protein: CASSGRTGGFRGNEQFF. Written as DNA, the CDR3 is TGTGCCAGCAGTGGAAGGACAGGGGGCTTTCGAGGCAATGAGCAGTTCTTC.

Worth noting for this clonotype: A much bigger clone sits one base away, suggesting this may be a read error. The rearrangement joins TRBV6-5 to TRBJ2-5; TRBD2 aligns across 10 bases. The CDR3 runs to 14 residues. The germline V gene encodes CDR1 MNHEY and CDR2 SVGAGI. The CDR3 DNA follows: TGTACCAGCCGATTAGCGGGAGGCCCAGAGACCCAGTACTTC. Its protein is CTSRLAGGPETQYF.

This clonotype was detected many times. The rearrangement joins TRBV27 to TRBJ2-3; D gene unclear. With 8 bases removed from V and 3 bases from J, the gap between germline ends came to 12 bases. Germline CDR1 and CDR2: MNHEY and SMNVEV (reference sequence). This CDR3 comprises 13 residues. CDR3 DNA: TGTGCCAGCCACTCACAACTTACAGATACGCAGTATTTT. Encoded protein: CASHSQLTDTQYF.

This clonotype was seen ten or more times. The V gene is TRBV5-4, the J gene TRBJ2-5; a weak D match, TRBD1 (6 bases). Germline V gene sequence: CDR1 SGHNT, CDR2 YYREEE (reference sequence). Trimming removed 4 bases at V and 3 bases at J, with 10 bases between. This CDR3 has 13 residues. CDR3 sequence reads: CASSNTGKETQYF. Here the CDR3 DNA reads TGTGCCAGCAGCAATACAGGGAAAGAGACCCAGTACTTC.

CDR3 sequence reads: CASSFQGYQETQYF. For the CDR3, the DNA is TGTGCCAGCAGCTTCCAGGGGTACCAAGAGACCCAGTACTTC. The J gene is TRBJ2-5, the V gene TRBV7-2, with a tentative D call TRBD1 (6 bases). CDR3 size: 14 residues. The V end lost 3 bases, the J end lost 0 bases, and 8 bases lay between the germline ends. From germline, CDR1 is SGHTA and CDR2 FQGNSA.

CDR3 sequence: CASSIGARNEQFF. CDR3 nucleotides: TGTGCCAGTAGTATAGGGGCACGGAATGAGCAGTTCTTC. The V and J genes are TRBV19 and TRBJ2-1; D ambiguous. Germline V gene lookup returns CDR1 LNHDA and CDR2 SQIVND (reference sequence). This CDR3 is 13 amino acids long. V was cut by 1 base and J by 7 bases, with 8 bases left in between.